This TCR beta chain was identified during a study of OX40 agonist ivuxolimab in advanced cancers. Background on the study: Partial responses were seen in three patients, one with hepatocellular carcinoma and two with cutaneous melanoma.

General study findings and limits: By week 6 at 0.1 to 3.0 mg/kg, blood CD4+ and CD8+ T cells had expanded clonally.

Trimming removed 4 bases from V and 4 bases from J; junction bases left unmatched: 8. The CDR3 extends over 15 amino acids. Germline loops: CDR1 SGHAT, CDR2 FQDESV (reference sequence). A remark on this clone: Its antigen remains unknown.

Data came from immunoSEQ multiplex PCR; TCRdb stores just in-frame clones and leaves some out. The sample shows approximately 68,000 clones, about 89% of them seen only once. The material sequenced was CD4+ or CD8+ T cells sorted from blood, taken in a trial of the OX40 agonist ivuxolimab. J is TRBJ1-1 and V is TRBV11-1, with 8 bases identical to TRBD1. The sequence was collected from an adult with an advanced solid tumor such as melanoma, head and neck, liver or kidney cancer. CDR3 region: CASSSWTGQSTEAFF. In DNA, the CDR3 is TGTGCCAGCAGCTCCTGGACAGGGCAGAGCACTGAAGCTTTCTTT.